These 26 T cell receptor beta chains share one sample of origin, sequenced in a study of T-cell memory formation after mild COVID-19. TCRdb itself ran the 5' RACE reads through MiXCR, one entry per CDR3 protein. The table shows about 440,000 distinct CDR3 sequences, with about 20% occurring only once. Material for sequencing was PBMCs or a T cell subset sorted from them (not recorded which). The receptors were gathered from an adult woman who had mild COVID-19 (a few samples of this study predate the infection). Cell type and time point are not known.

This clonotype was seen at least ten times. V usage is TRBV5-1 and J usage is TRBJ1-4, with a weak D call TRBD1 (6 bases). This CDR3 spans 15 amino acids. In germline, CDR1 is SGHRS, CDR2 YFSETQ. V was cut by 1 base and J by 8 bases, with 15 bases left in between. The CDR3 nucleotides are TGCGCCAGCAGCTTGTATCAGGGGAACGAAGAAAAACTGTTTTTT. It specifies CASSLYQGNEEKLFF.

CDR3 in DNA: TGTGCCTGGGACGCGAGCTCTGGAAACACCATATATTTT. It translates to CAWDASSGNTIYF. This chain uses TRBV30 with TRBJ1-3, with no clear D. V lost 5 bases and J lost 0, with 8 bases in between. This CDR3 has 13 residues. CDR1 is GTSNPN and CDR2 is SVGIG in the germline V gene (reference sequence).

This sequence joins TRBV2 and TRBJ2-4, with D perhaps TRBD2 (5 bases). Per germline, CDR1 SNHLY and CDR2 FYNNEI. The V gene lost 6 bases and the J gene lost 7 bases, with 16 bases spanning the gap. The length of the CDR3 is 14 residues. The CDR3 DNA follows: TGTGCCAGCAGGGCCCGGGAAACCATGAACATTCAGTACTTC. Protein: CASRARETMNIQYF.

CDR3 sequence: CASSLSQDRGLETQYF. The CDR3 region has the DNA TGCGCCAGCAGCTTGTCGCAGGACAGGGGGCTGGAGACCCAGTACTTC. J is TRBJ2-5 and V is TRBV5-1; 11 nucleotides line up with TRBD1. V was pared by 1 base and J by 5 bases, with 7 bases of the junction left unmatched. The CDR3 has 16 amino acids. Germline lookup yields CDR1 SGHRS and CDR2 YFSETQ.

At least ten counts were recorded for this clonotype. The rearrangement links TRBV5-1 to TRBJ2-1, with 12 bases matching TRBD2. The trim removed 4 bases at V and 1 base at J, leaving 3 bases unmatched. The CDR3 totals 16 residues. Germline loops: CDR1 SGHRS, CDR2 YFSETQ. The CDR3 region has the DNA TGCGCCAGCAGCCCGACTAGCGGGAGTTCCTACAATGAGCAGTTCTTC. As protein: CASSPTSGSSYNEQFF.

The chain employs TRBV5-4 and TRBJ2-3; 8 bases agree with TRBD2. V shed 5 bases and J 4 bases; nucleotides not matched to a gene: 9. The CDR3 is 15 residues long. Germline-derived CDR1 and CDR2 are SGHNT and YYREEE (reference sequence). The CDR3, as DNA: TGTGCCAGCAGTTACGGGGGGGCAGGATCAGATACGCAGTATTTT. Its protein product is CASSYGGAGSDTQYF.

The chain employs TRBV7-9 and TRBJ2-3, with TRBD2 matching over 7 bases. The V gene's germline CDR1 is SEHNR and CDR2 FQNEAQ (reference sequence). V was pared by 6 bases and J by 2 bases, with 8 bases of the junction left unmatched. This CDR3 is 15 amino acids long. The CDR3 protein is CASSWTGGYTDTQYF. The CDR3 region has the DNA TGTGCCAGCAGTTGGACGGGGGGATACACAGATACGCAGTATTTT.

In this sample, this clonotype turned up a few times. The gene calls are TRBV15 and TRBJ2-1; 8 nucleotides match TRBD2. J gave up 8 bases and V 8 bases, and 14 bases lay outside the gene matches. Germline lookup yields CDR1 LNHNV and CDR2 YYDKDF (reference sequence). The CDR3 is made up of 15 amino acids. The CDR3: CATAWVGGGQDEQFF. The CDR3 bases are TGTGCCACCGCCTGGGTAGGCGGGGGGCAGGATGAGCAGTTCTTC.

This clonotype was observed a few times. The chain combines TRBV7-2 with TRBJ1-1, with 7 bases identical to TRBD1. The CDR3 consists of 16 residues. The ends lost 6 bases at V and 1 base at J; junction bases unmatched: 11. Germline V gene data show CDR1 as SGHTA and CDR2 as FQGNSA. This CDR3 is CASRPSSAGGNTEAFF. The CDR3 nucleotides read TGTGCCAGCAGACCCTCATCTGCAGGGGGGAACACTGAAGCTTTCTTT.

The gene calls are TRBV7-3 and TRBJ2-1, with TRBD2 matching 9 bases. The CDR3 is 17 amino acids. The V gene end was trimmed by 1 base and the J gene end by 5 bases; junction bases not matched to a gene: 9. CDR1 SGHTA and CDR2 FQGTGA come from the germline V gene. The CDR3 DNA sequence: TGTGCCAGCAGCTTAATACGGGCGGGAGGGCCGAACAATGAGCAGTTCTTC. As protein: CASSLIRAGGPNNEQFF.

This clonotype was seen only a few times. The CDR3 loop is CASSGGQGYSPLHF. As DNA, the CDR3 is TGTGCCAGCAGTGGAGGACAGGGATATTCACCCCTCCACTTT. The V gene is TRBV6-2 or TRBV6-3, the J gene TRBJ1-6; 8 bases are shared with TRBD1. V shed 5 bases, J shed 8 bases, and the junction held 5 bases outside the gene matches. CDR1 is MNHEY, CDR2 SVGEGT, per germline. The CDR3 has 14 amino acids.

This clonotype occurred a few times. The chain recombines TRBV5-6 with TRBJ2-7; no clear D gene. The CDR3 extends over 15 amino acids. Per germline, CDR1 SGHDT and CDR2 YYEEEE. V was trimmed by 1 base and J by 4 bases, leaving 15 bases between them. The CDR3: CASSLQRYGEYEQYF. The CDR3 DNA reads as TGTGCCAGCAGCTTGCAAAGGTACGGCGAGTACGAGCAGTACTTC.

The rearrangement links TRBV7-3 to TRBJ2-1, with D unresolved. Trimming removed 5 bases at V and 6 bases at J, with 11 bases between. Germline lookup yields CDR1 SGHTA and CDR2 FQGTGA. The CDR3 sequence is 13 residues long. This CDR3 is CASSQAPVNEQFF. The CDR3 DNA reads TGTGCCAGCAGCCAAGCGCCCGTCAATGAGCAGTTCTTC.

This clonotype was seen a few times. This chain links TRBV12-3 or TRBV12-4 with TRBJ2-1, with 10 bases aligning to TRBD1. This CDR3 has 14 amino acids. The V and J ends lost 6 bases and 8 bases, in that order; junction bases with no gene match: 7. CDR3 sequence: CASRSGQGIDEQFF. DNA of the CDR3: TGTGCCAGCAGGTCGGGACAGGGGATTGATGAGCAGTTCTTC.

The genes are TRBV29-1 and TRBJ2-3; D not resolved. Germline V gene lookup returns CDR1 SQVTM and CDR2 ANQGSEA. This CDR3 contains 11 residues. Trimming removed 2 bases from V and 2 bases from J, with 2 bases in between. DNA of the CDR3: TGCAGCGTTGAACCCACAGATACGCAGTATTTT. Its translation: CSVEPTDTQYF.

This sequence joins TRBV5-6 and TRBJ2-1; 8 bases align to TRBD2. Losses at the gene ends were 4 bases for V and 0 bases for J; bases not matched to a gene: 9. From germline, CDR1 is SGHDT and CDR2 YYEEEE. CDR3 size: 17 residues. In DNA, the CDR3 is TGTGCCAGCAGCGTCCGACTAGCGAAGAGCTCCTACAATGAGCAGTTCTTC. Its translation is CASSVRLAKSSYNEQFF. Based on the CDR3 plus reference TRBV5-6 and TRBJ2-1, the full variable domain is DAGVTQSPTHLIKTRGQQVTLRCSPKSGHDTVSWYQQALGQGPQFIFQYYEEEERQRGNFPDRFSGHQFPNYSSELNVNALLLGDSALYLCASSVRLAKSSYNEQFFGPGTRLTVL.

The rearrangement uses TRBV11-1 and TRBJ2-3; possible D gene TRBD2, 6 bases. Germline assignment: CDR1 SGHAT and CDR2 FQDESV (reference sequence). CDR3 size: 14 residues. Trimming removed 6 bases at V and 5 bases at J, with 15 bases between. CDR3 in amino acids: CASSPSRGRDTQYF. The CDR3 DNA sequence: TGTGCCAGCAGTCCCTCGCGGGGACGAGATACGCAGTATTTT.

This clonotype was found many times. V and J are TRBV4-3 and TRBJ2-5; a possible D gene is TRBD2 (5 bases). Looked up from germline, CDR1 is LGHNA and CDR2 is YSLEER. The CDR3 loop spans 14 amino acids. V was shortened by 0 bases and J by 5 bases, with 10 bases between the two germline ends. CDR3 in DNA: TGCGCCAGCAGCCAAGATGAGGGAACGGAGACCCAGTACTTC. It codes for CASSQDEGTETQYF.

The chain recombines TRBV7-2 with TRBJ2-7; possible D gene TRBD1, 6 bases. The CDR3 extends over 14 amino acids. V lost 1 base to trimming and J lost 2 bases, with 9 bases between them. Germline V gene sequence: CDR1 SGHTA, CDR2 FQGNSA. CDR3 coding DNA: TGTGCCAGCAGCTTAGTTACAGGGCCCTACGAGCAGTACTTC. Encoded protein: CASSLVTGPYEQYF.

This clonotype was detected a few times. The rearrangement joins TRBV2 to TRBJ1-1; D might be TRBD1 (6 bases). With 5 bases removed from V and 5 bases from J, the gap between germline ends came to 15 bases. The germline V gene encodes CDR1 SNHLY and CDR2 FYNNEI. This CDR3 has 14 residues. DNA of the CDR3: TGTGCCAGCAGTTTCGGGACACGTGGGACTGAAGCTTTCTTT. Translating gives CASSFGTRGTEAFF.

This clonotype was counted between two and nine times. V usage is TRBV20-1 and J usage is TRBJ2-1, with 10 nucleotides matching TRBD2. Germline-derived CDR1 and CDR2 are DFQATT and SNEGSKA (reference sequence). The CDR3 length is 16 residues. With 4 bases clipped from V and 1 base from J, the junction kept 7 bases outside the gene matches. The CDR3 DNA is TGCAGTGCTACCTCATCTAGCGGGAGTTCCTACAATGAGCAGTTCTTC. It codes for CSATSSSGSSYNEQFF.

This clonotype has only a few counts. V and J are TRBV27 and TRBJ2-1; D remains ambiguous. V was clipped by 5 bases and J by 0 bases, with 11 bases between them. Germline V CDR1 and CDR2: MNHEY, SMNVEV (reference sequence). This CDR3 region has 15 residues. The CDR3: CASSPTVSSYNEQFF. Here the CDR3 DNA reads TGTGCCAGCAGTCCTACGGTCAGCTCCTACAATGAGCAGTTCTTC.

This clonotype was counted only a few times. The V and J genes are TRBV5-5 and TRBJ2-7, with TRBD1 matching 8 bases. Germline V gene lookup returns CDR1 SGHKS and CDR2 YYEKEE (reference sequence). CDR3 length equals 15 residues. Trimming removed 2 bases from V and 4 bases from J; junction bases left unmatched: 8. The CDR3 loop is CASSLYQGAGYEQYF. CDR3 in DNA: TGTGCCAGCAGCTTATATCAGGGGGCCGGTTACGAGCAGTACTTC.

CDR3: CASIRNFRGAYSNQPQHF. The CDR3, as DNA: TGTGCCAGCATTCGTAATTTTAGGGGGGCCTATAGCAATCAGCCCCAGCATTTT. This chain uses TRBV6-5 with TRBJ1-5, with a possible D match to TRBD1 (6 bases). The CDR3 covers 18 residues. Germline CDR1 and CDR2: MNHEY and SVGAGI. V was trimmed by 7 bases and J by 0 bases, leaving 22 bases between them.

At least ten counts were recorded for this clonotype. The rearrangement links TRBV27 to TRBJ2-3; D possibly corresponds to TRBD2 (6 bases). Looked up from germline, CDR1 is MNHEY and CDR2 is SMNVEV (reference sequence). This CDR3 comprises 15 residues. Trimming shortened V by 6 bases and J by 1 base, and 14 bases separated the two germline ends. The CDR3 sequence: CASRSPGLGTDTQYF. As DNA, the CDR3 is TGTGCCAGCAGATCACCGGGACTGGGCACAGATACGCAGTATTTT.

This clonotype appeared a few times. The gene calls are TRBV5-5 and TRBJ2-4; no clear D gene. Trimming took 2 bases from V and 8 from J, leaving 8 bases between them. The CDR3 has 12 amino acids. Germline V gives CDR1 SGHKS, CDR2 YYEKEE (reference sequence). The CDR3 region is CASSFTVDIQYF. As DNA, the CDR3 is TGTGCCAGCAGCTTCACCGTAGACATTCAGTACTTC. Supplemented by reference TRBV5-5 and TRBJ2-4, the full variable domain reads DAGVTQSPTHLIKTRGQQVTLRCSPISGHKSVSWYQQVLGQGPQFIFQYYEKEERGRGNFPDRFSARQFPNYSSELNVNALLLGDSALYLCASSFTVDIQYFGAGTRLSVL.